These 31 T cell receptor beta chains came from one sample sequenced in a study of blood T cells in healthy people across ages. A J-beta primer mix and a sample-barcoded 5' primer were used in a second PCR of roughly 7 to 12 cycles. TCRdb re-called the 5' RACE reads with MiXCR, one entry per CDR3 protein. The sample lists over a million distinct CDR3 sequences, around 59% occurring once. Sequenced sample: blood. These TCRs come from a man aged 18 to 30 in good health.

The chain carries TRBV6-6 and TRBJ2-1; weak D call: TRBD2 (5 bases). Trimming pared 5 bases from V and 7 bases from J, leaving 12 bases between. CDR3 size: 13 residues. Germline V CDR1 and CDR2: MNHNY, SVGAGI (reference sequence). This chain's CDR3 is CASSNGMGNEQFF. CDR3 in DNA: TGTGCCAGCAGTAACGGGATGGGGAATGAGCAGTTCTTC.

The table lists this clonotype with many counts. The CDR3 region is CSAYRGYEQYF. The CDR3 DNA reads as TGCAGCGCCTACAGGGGCTACGAGCAGTACTTC. The chain joins TRBV20-1 to TRBJ2-7, with 7 bases fitting TRBD1. Per germline, CDR1 DFQATT and CDR2 SNEGSKA (reference sequence). This CDR3 has 11 residues.

CDR3 amino acids: CAIRSSLADTQYF. CDR3 coding DNA: TGTGCCATCAGGTCAAGTCTAGCAGATACGCAGTATTTT. This chain uses TRBV10-3 with TRBJ2-3; no firm D call. V gave up 6 bases and J gave up 4 bases, with 11 bases separating them. The CDR3 runs to 13 residues. CDR1 and CDR2 (germline): ENHRY, SYGVKD.

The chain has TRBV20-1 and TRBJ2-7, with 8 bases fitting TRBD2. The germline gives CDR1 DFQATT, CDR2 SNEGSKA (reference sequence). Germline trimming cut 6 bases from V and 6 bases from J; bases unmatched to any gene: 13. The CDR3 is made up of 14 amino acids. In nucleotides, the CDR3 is TGCAGTGCGCAAAATCCGGGACTAGAGGTCGAGCAGTACTTC. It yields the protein CSAQNPGLEVEQYF.

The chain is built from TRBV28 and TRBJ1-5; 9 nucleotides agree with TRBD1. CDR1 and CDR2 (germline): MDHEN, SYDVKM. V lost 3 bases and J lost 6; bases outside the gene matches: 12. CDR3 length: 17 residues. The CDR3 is CASSFLRQGVLLQPQHF. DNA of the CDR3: TGTGCCAGCAGTTTTTTGAGACAGGGGGTTCTGCTTCAGCCCCAGCATTTT.

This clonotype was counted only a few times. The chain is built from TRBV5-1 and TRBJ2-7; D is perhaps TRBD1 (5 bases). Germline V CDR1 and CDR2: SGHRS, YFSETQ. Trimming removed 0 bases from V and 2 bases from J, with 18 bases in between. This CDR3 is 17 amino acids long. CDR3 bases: TGCGCCAGCAGCTTGGTCAGGGCGTTAGTCCAACCCTACGAGCAGTACTTC. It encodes CASSLVRALVQPYEQYF.

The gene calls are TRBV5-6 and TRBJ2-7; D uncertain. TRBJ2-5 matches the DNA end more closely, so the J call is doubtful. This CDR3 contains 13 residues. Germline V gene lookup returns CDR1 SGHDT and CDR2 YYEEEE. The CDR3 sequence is CASSLPPQETQYF. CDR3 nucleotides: TGTGCCAGCAGCTTACCGCCACAAGAGACCCAGTACTTC.

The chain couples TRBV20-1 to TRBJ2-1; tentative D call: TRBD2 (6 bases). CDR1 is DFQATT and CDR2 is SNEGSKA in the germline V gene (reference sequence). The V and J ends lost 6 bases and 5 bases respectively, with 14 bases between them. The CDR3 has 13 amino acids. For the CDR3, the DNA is TGCAGTGCCGGGGACTTTGGCGACAATGAGCAGTTCTTC. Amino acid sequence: CSAGDFGDNEQFF.

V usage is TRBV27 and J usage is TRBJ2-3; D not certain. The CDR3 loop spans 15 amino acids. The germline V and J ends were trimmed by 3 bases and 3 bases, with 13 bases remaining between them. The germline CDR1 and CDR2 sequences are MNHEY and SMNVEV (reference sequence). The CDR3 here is CASSFIPTGTDTQYF. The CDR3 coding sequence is TGTGCCAGCAGTTTTATTCCGACCGGAACAGATACGCAGTATTTT.

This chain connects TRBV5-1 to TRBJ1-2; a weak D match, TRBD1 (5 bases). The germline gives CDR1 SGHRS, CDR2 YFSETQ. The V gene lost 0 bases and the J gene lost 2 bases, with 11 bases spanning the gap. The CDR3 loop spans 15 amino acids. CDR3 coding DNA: TGCGCCAGCAGCTTGGAAACGGGGCCCAACTATGGCTACACCTTC. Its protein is CASSLETGPNYGYTF.

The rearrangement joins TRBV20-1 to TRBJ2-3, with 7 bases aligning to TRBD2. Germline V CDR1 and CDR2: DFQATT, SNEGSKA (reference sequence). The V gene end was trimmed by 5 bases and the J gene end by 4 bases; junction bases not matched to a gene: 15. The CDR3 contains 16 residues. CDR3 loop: CSAPHRRGEVADTQYF. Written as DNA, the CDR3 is TGCAGTGCTCCCCATAGACGGGGGGAGGTCGCAGATACGCAGTATTTT.

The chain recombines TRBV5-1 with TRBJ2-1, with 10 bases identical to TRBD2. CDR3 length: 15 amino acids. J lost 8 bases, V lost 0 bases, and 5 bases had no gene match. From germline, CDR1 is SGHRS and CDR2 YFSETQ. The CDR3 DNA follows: TGCGCCAGCAGCTTGGAACTAGCGGGGTTCGATGAGCAGTTCTTC. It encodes CASSLELAGFDEQFF.

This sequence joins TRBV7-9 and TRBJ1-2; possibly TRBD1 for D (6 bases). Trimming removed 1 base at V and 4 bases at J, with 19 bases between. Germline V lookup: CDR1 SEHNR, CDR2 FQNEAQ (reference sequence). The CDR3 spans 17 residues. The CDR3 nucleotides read TGTGCCAGCAGCTTAGAGTCAGGGGCCTTTGGGGCCTATGGCTACACCTTC. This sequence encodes CASSLESGAFGAYGYTF.

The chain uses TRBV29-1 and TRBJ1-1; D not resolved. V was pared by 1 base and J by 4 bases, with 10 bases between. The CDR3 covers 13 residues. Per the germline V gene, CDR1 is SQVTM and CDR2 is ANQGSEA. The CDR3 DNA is TGCAGCGTTGAAGTAGGGAGGAGCACTGAAGCTTTCTTT. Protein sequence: CSVEVGRSTEAFF.

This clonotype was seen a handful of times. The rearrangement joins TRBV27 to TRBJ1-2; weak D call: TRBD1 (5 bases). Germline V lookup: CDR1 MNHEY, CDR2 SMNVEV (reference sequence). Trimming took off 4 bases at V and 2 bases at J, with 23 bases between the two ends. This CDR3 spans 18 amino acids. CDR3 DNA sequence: TGTGCCAGCAGTTCATATAACCCGAGGGACCGCCTAAACTATGGCTACACCTTC. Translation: CASSSYNPRDRLNYGYTF.

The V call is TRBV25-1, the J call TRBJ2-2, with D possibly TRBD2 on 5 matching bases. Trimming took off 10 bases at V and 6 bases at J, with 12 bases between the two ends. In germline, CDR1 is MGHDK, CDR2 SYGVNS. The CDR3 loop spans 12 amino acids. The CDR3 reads CATQRGSGELFF. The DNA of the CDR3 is TGTGCCACCCAGAGAGGGTCCGGGGAGCTGTTTTTT.

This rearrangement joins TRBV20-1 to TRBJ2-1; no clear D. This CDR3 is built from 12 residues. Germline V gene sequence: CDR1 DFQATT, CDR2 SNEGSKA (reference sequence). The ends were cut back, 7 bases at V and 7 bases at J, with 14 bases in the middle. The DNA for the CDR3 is TGCAGTGAGGTAGGACCTTTGAATGAGCAGTTCTTC. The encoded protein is CSEVGPLNEQFF.

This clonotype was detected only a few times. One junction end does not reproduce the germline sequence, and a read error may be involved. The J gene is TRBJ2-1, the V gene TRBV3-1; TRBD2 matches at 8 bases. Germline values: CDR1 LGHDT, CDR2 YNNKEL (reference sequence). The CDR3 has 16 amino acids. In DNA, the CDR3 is TGCGCCAGCAGCCAGGACCTAGCGGGTTCTTACAATGAGCAGTTCTTC. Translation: CASSQDLAGSYNEQFF.

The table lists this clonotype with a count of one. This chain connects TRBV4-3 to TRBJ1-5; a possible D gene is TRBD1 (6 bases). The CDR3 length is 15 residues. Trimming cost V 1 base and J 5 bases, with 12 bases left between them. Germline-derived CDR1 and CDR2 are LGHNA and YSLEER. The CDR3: CASSQVLQGYQPQHF. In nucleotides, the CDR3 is TGCGCCAGCAGCCAAGTGTTACAGGGTTATCAGCCCCAGCATTTT.

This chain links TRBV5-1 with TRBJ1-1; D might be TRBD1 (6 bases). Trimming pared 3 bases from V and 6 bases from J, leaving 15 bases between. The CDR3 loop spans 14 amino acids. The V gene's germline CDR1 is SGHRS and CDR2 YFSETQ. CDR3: CASSSAGGRAEAFF. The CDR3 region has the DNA TGCGCCAGCAGCTCGGCGGGGGGCAGGGCTGAAGCTTTCTTT.

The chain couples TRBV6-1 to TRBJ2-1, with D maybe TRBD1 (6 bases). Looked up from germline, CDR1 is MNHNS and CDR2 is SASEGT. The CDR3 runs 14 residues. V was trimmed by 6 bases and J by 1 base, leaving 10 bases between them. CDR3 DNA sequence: TGTGCCAGCAGGCTCCAGGGGTCCTACAATGAGCAGTTCTTC. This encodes CASRLQGSYNEQFF.

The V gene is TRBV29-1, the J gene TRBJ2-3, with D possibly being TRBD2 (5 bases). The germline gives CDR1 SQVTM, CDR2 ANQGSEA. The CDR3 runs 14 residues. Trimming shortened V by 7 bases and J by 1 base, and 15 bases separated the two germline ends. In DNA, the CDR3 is TGCAGCGGTGAGGCTAGCCTCGGCACAGATACGCAGTATTTT. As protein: CSGEASLGTDTQYF.

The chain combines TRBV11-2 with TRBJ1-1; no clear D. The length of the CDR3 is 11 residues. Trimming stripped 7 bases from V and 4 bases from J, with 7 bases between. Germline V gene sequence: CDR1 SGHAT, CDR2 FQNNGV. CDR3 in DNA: TGTGCCAGCAAAGGCGGCACTGAAGCTTTCTTT. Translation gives CASKGGTEAFF.

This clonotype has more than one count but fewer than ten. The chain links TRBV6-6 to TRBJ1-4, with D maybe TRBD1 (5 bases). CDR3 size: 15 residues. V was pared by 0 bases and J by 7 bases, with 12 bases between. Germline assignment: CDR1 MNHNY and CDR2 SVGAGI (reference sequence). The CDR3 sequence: CASSYSGEASEKLFF. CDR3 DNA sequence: TGTGCCAGCAGTTACTCGGGGGAGGCGAGTGAAAAACTGTTTTTT.

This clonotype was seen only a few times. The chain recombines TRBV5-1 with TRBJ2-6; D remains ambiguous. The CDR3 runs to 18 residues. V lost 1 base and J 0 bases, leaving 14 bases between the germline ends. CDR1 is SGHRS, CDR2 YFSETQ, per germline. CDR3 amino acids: CASSLNAVGSSGANVLTF. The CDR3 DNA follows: TGCGCCAGCAGCTTGAATGCCGTCGGCTCCTCTGGGGCCAACGTCCTGACTTTC.

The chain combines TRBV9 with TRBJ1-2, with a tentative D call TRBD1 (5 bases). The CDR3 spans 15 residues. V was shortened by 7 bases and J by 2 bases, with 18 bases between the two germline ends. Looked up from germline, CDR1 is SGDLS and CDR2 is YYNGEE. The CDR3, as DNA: TGTGCCAGCGGACGTGACGGGGCAGTAAACTATGGCTACACCTTC. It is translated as CASGRDGAVNYGYTF.

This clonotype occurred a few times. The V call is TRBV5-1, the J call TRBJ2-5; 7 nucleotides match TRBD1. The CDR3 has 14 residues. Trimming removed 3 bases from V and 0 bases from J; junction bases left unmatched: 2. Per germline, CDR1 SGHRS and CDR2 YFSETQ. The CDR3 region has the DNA TGCGCCAGCAGCTCCGGGACAGACCAAGAGACCCAGTACTTC. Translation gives CASSSGTDQETQYF.

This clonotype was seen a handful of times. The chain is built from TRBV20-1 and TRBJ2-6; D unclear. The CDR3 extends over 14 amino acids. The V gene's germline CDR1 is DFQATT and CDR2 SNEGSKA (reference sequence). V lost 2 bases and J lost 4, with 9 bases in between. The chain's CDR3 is CSARKSDGANVLTF. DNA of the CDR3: TGCAGTGCTAGAAAGTCAGACGGGGCCAACGTCCTGACTTTC.

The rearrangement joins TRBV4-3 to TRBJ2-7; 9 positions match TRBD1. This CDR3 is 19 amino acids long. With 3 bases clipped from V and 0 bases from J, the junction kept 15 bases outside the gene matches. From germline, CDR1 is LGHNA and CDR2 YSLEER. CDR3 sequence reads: CASSQSGGSGQGPSYEQYF. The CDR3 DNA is TGCGCCAGCAGCCAGTCGGGCGGATCGGGACAGGGCCCCTCCTACGAGCAGTACTTC.

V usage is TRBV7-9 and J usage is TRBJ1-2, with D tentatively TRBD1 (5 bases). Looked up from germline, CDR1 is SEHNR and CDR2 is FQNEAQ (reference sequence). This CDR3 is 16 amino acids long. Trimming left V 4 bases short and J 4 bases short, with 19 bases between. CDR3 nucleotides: TGTGCCAGCAGCTCCTCCGGGGAACAGGCTCTCTATGGCTACACCTTC. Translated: CASSSSGEQALYGYTF.

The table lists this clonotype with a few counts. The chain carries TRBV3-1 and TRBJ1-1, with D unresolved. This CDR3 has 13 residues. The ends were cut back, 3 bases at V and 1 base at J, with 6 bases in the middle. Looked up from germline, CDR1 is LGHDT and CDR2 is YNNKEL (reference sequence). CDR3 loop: CASSQKGNTEAFF. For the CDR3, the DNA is TGTGCCAGCAGCCAGAAAGGGAACACTGAAGCTTTCTTT.